The present entry profiles one T cell receptor beta chain with its context. This record comes from a study of control samples from healthy donors and cancer patients. The CDR3 sequence is 13 residues long. Trimming stripped 8 bases from V and 6 bases from J, with 13 bases between. Produced via immunoSEQ multiplex PCR; TCRdb's table is partial and in-frame only. The table records 150,000 to 200,000 clones, 91% of them present only once. The sequence was obtained from a woman between 40 and 50 years old in good health. Sequenced input: blood. The chain links TRBV12-3 or TRBV12-4 to TRBJ1-4; D is unclear. The CDR3 DNA sequence: TGTGCCAGCCGGGTCGGCGGAGATGAAAAACTGTTTTTT. Translating gives CASRVGGDEKLFF.